Shown below are 20 T cell receptor beta chains from a single sample sequenced in a study of T cell repertoires in cytomegalovirus infection. One entry per CDR3 protein results from TCRdb running MiXCR on the reads. The data hold roughly 630,000 distinct CDR3 sequences, with approximately 25% observed a single time. The sequencing sample was made of CD8+ T cells from PBMCs. These receptors were taken from a human donor in good health (CMV status not recorded). Some clones in this sample may be carry-over from other donors' samples.

A few counts support this clonotype. This chain uses TRBV12-3 or TRBV12-4 with TRBJ1-5; no clear D gene. The CDR3 extends over 14 amino acids. The germline V and J ends were trimmed by 3 bases and 1 base, with 7 bases remaining between them. For the CDR3, the DNA is TGTGCCAGCAGTTTCGGTTGGAGCAATCAGCCCCAGCATTTT. It yields the protein CASSFGWSNQPQHF.

This clonotype was seen only a few times. CDR3 bases: TGTGCCAGCAGCTTCGAACAGGGAAGGGGCTACACCTTC. It is translated as CASSFEQGRGYTF. The V and J genes are TRBV7-9 and TRBJ1-2, with D possibly matching TRBD1 (6 bases). CDR3 length: 13 amino acids. V was trimmed by 3 bases and J by 8 bases, leaving 13 bases between them. CDR1 SEHNR and CDR2 FQNEAQ come from the germline V gene (reference sequence).

The table lists this clonotype with many counts. The chain combines TRBV29-1 with TRBJ1-2; 7 bases are shared with TRBD1. The germline V gene has CDR1 SQVTM and CDR2 ANQGSEA. With 1 base clipped from V and 4 bases from J, the junction kept 6 bases outside the gene matches. The CDR3 has 14 amino acids. Here the CDR3 DNA reads TGCAGCGTTGAAGCCCAGGGGGAGGGCTATGGCTACACCTTC. Its translation is CSVEAQGEGYGYTF.

As DNA, the CDR3 is TGTGCCAGCAGCGTAGACGAAGCTAGCAATCAGCCCCAGCATTTT. It specifies CASSVDEASNQPQHF. The chain links TRBV9 to TRBJ1-5; no clear D gene. This CDR3 has 15 amino acids. The germline V gene encodes CDR1 SGDLS and CDR2 YYNGEE. Trimming removed 0 bases at V and 0 bases at J, with 7 bases between.

This clonotype was seen at least ten times. V usage is TRBV7-9 and J usage is TRBJ2-1; perhaps TRBD1 as D (6 bases). CDR3 length: 16 residues. Germline V gene lookup returns CDR1 SEHNR and CDR2 FQNEAQ (reference sequence). Trimming took 0 bases from V and 2 from J, leaving 11 bases between them. The CDR3 loop reads CASSLAQGSPYNEQFF. The CDR3 region has the DNA TGTGCCAGCAGCTTAGCACAGGGAAGCCCCTACAATGAGCAGTTCTTC.

This chain links TRBV4-1 with TRBJ2-1; a weak D match, TRBD2 (6 bases). Trimming left V 0 bases short and J 8 bases short, with 17 bases between. The germline gives CDR1 MGHRA, CDR2 YSYEKL. The CDR3 length is 16 residues. CDR3 sequence reads: CASSQDPGGIYDEQFF. The CDR3 DNA reads as TGCGCCAGCAGCCAAGATCCTGGGGGGATATATGATGAGCAGTTCTTC.

A single count supports this clonotype. The V call is TRBV6-4, the J call TRBJ2-7; D might be TRBD1 (5 bases). V shed 0 bases and J shed 5 bases, with 8 bases lying between them. Germline lookup yields CDR1 MRHNA and CDR2 SNTAGT. The CDR3 extends over 13 amino acids. The CDR3, as DNA: TGTGCCAGCAGTGACTCCTTAGGGGACGAGCAGTACTTC. Protein: CASSDSLGDEQYF.

This clonotype was picked up a small number of times. V usage is TRBV6-5 and J usage is TRBJ2-1, with D perhaps TRBD1 (5 bases). The CDR3 is 15 residues long. CDR1 and CDR2 (germline): MNHEY, SVGAGI. Between the trimmed V and J ends, which lost 5 bases and 8 bases, there was a span of 19 bases. CDR3 residues: CASSDPPRGSDEQFF. The CDR3 nucleotides read TGTGCCAGCAGTGACCCGCCAAGGGGATCGGATGAGCAGTTCTTC.

This clonotype was observed at least ten times. CDR3 in DNA: TGTGCCAGCAGCCCTGGACAGGGGAGGAGATCTGGGGCCAACGTCCTGACTTTC. Protein sequence: CASSPGQGRRSGANVLTF. The V and J genes are TRBV7-8 and TRBJ2-6, with TRBD1 matching 9 bases. Trimming removed 5 bases from V and 1 base from J; junction bases left unmatched: 9. The germline V gene has CDR1 SGHVS and CDR2 FQNEAQ. This CDR3 has 18 residues.

With respect to this clonotype: A much larger clone differs from this one at a single base, so this may be a read error. The gene calls are TRBV7-6 and TRBJ2-1, with D maybe TRBD2 (7 bases). The CDR3 is 14 amino acids. Germline assignment: CDR1 SGHVS and CDR2 FNYEAQ. CDR3 residues: CTSSLRGGVNEQFF. As DNA, the CDR3 is TGTACCAGCAGCTTAAGGGGGGGGGTGAATGAGCAGTTCTTC.

This clonotype was counted a few times. CDR3 loop: CASSPRTVRTDTQYF. Here the CDR3 DNA reads TGTGCCAGCAGTCCAAGGACAGTTCGCACAGATACGCAGTATTTT. The rearrangement links TRBV28 to TRBJ2-3; D is possibly TRBD1 (6 bases). Germline V lookup: CDR1 MDHEN, CDR2 SYDVKM. This CDR3 is built from 15 residues. With 5 bases removed from V and 1 base from J, the gap between germline ends came to 13 bases.

This clonotype was observed a handful of times. The rearrangement links TRBV28 to TRBJ1-6; D is perhaps TRBD1 (6 bases). Germline V gene data show CDR1 as MDHEN and CDR2 as SYDVKM. Trimming left V 5 bases short and J 12 bases short, with 11 bases between. CDR3 size: 12 residues. The CDR3 DNA follows: TGTGCCAGCAGTCATCAGGGGTTACCCCTCCACTTT. Amino acid sequence: CASSHQGLPLHF. The full variable domain, its missing parts supplied by reference TRBV28 and TRBJ1-6, is DVKVTQSSRYLVKRTGEKVFLECVQDMDHENMFWYRQDPGLGLRLIYFSYDVKMKEKGDIPEGYSVSREKKERFSLILESASTNQTSMYLCASSHQGLPLHFGNGTRLTVT.

This clonotype was picked up a small number of times. Sequence at one end of the junction differs from germline and may be a read error. This chain joins TRBV7-2 and TRBJ1-2; tentatively, D is TRBD1 (6 bases). The CDR3 has 10 residues. Per germline, CDR1 SGHTA and CDR2 FQGNSA. Here the CDR3 DNA reads TGCACCCTAGGGGGGGGGGGCTACACCTTC. Its translation is CTLGGGGYTF.

This chain links TRBV7-6 with TRBJ2-7; TRBD1 matches 9 bases. CDR1 and CDR2 from the germline V gene are SGHVS and FNYEAQ. The CDR3 is made up of 15 amino acids. Losses at the gene ends were 3 bases for V and 0 bases for J; bases not matched to a gene: 3. The DNA for the CDR3 is TGTGCCAGCAGCTTGGCGGACAGGGGCTCCTACGAGCAGTACGTC. This translates into CASSLADRGSYEQYV.

On this clonotype itself: Possible read error: a much larger clone is one base away. The chain is built from TRBV7-9 and TRBJ2-2; 8 positions match TRBD1. Germline V gene lookup returns CDR1 SEHNR and CDR2 FQNEAQ (reference sequence). This CDR3 has 16 amino acids. This chain's CDR3 is CVSSFWTGPNTGELFF. In nucleotides, the CDR3 is TGTGTCAGCAGCTTTTGGACAGGGCCGAACACCGGGGAGCTGTTTTTT.

This sequence joins TRBV7-6 and TRBJ2-7, with D maybe TRBD2 (7 bases). Per germline, CDR1 SGHVS and CDR2 FNYEAQ. Trimming shortened V by 4 bases and J by 2 bases, and 24 bases separated the two germline ends. The CDR3 spans 18 residues. CDR3 nucleotides: TGTGCCAGCAGCTCAAATTACGCCGGACTCGGGGGGCCCTACGAGCAGTACTTC. Amino acids: CASSSNYAGLGGPYEQYF.

This clonotype has a count of ten or more. V and J are TRBV7-2 and TRBJ2-1, with D perhaps TRBD1 or TRBD2 (5 bases each). The CDR3 is made up of 14 amino acids. The ends were cut back, 4 bases at V and 7 bases at J, with 14 bases in the middle. Germline V lookup: CDR1 SGHTA, CDR2 FQGNSA. DNA for the CDR3: TGTGCCAGCAGCTGGAGCAGGGACCAGAATGAGCAGTTCTTC. Translated: CASSWSRDQNEQFF.

The chain links TRBV6-5 to TRBJ1-2; D gene uncertain. CDR3 length: 13 amino acids. Germline V CDR1 and CDR2: MNHEY, SVGAGI. The germline V and J ends were trimmed by 2 bases and 6 bases, with 10 bases remaining between them. As DNA, the CDR3 is TGTGCCAGCAGTTACAAGGGTGCGGATGGCTACACCTTC. This sequence encodes CASSYKGADGYTF.

This clonotype was counted ten times or more. The chain recombines TRBV7-2 with TRBJ2-5; D is uncertain. Germline values: CDR1 SGHTA, CDR2 FQGNSA. V dropped 2 bases and J dropped 5 bases, with 15 bases sitting between them. This CDR3 contains 15 residues. For the CDR3, the DNA is TGTGCCAGCAGCTTACGGGCAGCCTTAGTGGAGACCCAGTACTTC. Its protein product is CASSLRAALVETQYF.

Details on this clonotype: This may come from a read error, since a much larger clone is one base off. The rearrangement joins TRBV28 to TRBJ1-1; D gene ambiguous. The CDR3 has 12 amino acids. Between the trimmed V and J ends, which lost 6 bases and 1 base, there was a span of 6 bases. The germline CDR1 and CDR2 sequences are MDHEN and SYDVKM. DNA of the CDR3: TGTGCCAGCAGGTCACAGAACACTGAAGCTTTCTTT. Amino acids: CASRSQNTEAFF.